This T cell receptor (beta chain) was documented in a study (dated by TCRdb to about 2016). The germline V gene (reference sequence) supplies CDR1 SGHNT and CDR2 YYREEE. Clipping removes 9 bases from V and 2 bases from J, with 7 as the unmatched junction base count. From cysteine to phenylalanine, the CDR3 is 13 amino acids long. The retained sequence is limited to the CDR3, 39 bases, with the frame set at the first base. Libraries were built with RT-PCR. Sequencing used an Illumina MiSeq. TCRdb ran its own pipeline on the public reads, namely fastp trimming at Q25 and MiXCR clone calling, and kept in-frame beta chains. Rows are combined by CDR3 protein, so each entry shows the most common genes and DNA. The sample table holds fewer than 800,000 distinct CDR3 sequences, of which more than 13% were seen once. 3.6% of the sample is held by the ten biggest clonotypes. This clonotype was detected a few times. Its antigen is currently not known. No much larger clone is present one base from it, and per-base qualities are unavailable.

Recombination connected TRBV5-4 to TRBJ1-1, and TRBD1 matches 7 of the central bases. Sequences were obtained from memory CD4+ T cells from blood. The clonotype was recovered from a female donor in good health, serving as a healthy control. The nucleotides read TGTGCCATCCAGGGACAGAGTAACACTGAAGCTTTCTTT. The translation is CAIQGQSNTEAFF.